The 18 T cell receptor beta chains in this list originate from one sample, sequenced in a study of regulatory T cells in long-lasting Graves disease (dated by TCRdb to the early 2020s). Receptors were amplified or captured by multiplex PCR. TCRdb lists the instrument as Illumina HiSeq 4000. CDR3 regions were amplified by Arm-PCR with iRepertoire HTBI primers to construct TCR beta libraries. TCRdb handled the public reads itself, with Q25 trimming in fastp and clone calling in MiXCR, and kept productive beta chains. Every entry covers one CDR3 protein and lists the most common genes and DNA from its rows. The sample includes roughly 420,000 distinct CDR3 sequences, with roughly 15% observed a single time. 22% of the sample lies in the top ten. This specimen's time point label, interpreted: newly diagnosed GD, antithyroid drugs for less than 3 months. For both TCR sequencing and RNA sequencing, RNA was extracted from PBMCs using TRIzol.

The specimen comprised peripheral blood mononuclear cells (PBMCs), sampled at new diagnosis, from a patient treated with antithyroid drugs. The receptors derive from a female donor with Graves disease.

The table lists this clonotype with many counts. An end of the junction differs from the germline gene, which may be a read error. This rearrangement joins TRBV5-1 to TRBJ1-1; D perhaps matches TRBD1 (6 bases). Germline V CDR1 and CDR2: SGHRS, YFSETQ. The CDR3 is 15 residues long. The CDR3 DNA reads TGTGCCAGCAGCTCTCCCCCCAGGGGATTGAGTGAAGCTTTCTTT. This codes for CASSSPPRGLSEAFF.

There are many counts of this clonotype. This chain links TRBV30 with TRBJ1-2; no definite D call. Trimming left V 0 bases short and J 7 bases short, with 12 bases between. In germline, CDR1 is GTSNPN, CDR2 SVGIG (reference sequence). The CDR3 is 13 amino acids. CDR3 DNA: TGTGCCTGGAGTGTACGACGGGCGGGTGGCTACACCTTC. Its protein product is CAWSVRRAGGYTF.

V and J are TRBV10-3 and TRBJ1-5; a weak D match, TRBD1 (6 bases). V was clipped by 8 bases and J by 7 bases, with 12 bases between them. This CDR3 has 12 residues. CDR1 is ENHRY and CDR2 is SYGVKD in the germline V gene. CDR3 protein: CAIQGGDQPQHF. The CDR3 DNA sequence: TGTGCCATCCAAGGGGGTGACCAGCCCCAGCATTTT.

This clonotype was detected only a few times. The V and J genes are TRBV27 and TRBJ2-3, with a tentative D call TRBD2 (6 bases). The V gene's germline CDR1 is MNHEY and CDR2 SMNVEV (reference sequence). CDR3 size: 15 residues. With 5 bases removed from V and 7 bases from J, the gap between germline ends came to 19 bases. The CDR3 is CASSPLGAGMNTQYF. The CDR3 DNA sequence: TGTGCCAGCAGTCCCCTCGGGGCGGGGATGAATACGCAGTATTTT.

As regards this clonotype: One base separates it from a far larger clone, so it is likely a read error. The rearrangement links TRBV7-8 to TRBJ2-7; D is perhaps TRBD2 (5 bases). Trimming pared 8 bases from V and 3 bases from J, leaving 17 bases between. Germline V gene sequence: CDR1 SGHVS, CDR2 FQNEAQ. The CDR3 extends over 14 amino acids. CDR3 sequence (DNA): TGTGCCAGCGAGAGAGCTAGCACGAACTACGAGCAGTACTTC. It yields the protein CASERASTNYEQYF.

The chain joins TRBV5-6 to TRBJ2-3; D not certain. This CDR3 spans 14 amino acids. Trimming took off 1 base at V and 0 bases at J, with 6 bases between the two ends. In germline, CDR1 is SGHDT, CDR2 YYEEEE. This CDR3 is CASSLLTSTDTQYF. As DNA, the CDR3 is TGTGCCAGCAGCTTGCTAACTAGCACAGATACGCAGTATTTT.

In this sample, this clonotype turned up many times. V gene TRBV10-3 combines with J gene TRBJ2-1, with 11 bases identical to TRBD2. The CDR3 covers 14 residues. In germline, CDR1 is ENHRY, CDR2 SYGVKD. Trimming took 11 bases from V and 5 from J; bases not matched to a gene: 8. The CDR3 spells CAAGTSGYNNEQFF. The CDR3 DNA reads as TGTGCCGCCGGGACTAGCGGATACAACAATGAGCAGTTCTTC.

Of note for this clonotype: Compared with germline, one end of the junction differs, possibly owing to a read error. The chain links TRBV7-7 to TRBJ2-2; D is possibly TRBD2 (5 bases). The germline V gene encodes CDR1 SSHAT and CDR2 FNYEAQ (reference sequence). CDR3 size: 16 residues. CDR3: CASSPGIWGNTGELFF. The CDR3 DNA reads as TGTGCTAGCAGCCCCGGGATATGGGGGAACACCGGGGAGCTGTTTTTT.

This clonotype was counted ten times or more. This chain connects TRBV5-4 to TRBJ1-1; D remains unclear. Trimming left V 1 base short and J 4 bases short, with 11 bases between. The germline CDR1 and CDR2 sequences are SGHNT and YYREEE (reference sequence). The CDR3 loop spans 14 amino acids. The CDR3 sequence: CASSLPTQGTEAFF. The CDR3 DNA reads TGTGCCAGCAGCTTGCCTACACAAGGCACTGAAGCTTTCTTT.

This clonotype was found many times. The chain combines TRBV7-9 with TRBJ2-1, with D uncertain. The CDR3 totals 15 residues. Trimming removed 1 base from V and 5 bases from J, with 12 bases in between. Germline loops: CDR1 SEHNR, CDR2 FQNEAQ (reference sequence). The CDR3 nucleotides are TGTGCCAGCAGCTTAGTCCCCACGGTCGACAATGAGCAGTTCTTC. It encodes CASSLVPTVDNEQFF.

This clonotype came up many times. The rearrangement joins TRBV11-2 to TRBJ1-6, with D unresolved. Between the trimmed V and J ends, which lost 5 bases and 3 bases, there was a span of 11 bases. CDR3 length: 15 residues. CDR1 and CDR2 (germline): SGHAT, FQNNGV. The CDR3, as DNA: TGTGCCAGCAGCGTGCGACAAGACTATAATTCACCCCTCCACTTT. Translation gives CASSVRQDYNSPLHF.

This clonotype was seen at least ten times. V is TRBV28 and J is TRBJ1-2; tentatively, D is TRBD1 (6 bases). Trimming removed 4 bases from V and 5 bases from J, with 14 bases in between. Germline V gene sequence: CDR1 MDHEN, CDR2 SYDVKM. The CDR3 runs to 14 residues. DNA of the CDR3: TGTGCCAGCAGTTCCATGGACAGCGGGTATGGCTACACCTTC. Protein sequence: CASSSMDSGYGYTF.

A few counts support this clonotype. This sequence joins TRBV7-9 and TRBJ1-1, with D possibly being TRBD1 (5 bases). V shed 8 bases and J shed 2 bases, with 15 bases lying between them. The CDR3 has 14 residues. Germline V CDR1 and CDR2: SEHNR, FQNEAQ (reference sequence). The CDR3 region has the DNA TGTGCCAGCGGGGGGGGAACGCTTAACACTGAAGCTTTCTTT. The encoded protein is CASGGGTLNTEAFF.

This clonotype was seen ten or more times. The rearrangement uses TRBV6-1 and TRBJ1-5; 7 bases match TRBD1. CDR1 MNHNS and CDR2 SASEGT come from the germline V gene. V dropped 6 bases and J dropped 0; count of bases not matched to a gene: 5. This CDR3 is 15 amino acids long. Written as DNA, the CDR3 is TGTGCCAGCAGCCCCGGGACAGATAGCAATCAGCCCCAGCATTTT. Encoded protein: CASSPGTDSNQPQHF.

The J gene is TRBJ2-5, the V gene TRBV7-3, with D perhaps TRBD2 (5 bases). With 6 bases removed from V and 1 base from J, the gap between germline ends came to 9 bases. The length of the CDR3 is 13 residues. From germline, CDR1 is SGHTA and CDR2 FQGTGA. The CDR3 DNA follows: TGTGCCAGCAGTCCGGGATTCCAAGAGACCCAGTACTTC. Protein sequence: CASSPGFQETQYF.

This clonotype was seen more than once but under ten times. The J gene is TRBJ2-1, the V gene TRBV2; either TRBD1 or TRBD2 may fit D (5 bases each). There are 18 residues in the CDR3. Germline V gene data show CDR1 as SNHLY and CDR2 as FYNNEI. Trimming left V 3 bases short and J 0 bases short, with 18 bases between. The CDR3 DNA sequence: TGTGCCAGCAGTGAGCCCCCAGGCCGGGGCAACTCCTACAATGAGCAGTTCTTC. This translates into CASSEPPGRGNSYNEQFF. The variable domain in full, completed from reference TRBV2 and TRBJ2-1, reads EPEVTQTPSHQVTQMGQEVILRCVPISNHLYFYWYRQILGQKVEFLVSFYNNEISEKSEIFDDQFSVERPDGSNFTLKIRSTKLEDSAMYFCASSEPPGRGNSYNEQFFGPGTRLTVL.

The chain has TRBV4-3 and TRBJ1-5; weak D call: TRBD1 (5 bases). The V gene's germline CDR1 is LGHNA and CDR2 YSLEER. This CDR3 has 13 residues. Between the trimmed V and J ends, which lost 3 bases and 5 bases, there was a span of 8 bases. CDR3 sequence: CASSQTRDQPQHF. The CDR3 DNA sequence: TGCGCCAGCAGCCAGACCAGGGATCAGCCCCAGCATTTT.

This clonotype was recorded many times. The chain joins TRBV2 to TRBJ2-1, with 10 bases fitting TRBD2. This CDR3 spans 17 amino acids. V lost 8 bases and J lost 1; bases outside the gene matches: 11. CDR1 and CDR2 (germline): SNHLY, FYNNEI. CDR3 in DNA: TGTGCCAGCCGCGGGGGAGCGGGGGGGCCATCCTACAATGAGCAGTTCTTC. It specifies CASRGGAGGPSYNEQFF.